This passage covers 24 T cell receptor beta chains from one sample sequenced in a study of blood T cell repertoires in COVID-19. Clones were read by immunoSEQ multiplex PCR, and TCRdb kept only the in-frame ones, dropping some. The data show more than 7,500 clones, approximately 92% seen once. Sample: peripheral blood. Receptors originate from a woman aged 50 to 60 with active COVID-19.

This clone was seen more than once but under ten times. The J gene is TRBJ1-1, the V gene TRBV3-1 (or the pseudogene TRBV3-2), with 8 nucleotides matching TRBD1. The V and J ends lost 5 bases and 8 bases, in that order; junction bases with no gene match: 4. The CDR3 length is 12 residues. Germline V gene lookup returns CDR1 LGHDT and CDR2 YNNKEL (reference sequence). The CDR3 coding sequence is TGTGCCAGCAGCAGACGACAGGGGGAAGCTTTCTTT. Translated, it gives CASSRRQGEAFF.

The rearrangement uses TRBV7-8 and TRBJ2-7, with 9 bases matching TRBD1. The V and J ends lost 5 bases and 3 bases, in that order; junction bases with no gene match: 17. This CDR3 contains 18 residues. Per germline, CDR1 SGHVS and CDR2 FQNEAQ. The CDR3 region is CASSGPGQGPFSYYEQYF. The CDR3 nucleotides are TGTGCCAGCAGCGGTCCGGGACAGGGTCCATTCTCATACTACGAGCAGTACTTC.

This rearrangement joins TRBV15 to TRBJ2-7; 9 bases are a match to TRBD2. Per the germline V gene, CDR1 is LNHNV and CDR2 is YYDKDF (reference sequence). The CDR3 is 15 residues long. J lost 4 bases, V lost 4 bases, and 8 bases had no gene match. Written as DNA, the CDR3 is TGTGCCACCAGCACCCCTAGCGGGAAGGGTTACGAGCAGTACTTC. Protein product: CATSTPSGKGYEQYF. Full variable domain (remainder filled in from reference TRBV15 and TRBJ2-7): DAMVIQNPRYQVTQFGKPVTLSCSQTLNHNVMYWYQQKSSQAPKLLFHYYDKDFNNEADTPDNFQSRRPNTSFCFLDIRSPGLGDTAMYLCATSTPSGKGYEQYFGPGTRLTVT.

This chain uses TRBV6-5 with TRBJ1-6; possible D gene TRBD1, 6 bases. The CDR3 loop spans 14 amino acids. The V end was cut by 4 bases, the J end by 7 bases, with 11 bases between. Germline CDR1 is MNHEY and CDR2 is SVGAGI. The CDR3 sequence is CASSSHRENSPLHF. DNA of the CDR3: TGTGCCAGCAGTTCCCACAGGGAAAATTCACCCCTCCACTTT.

This clone came up a few times. The genes are TRBV7-9 and TRBJ1-5; 8 nucleotides agree with TRBD1. V dropped 5 bases and J dropped 3; count of bases not matched to a gene: 9. The CDR3 extends over 16 amino acids. Germline V gene sequence: CDR1 SEHNR, CDR2 FQNEAQ (reference sequence). The CDR3: CASSAPSGGDNQPQHF. CDR3 bases: TGTGCCAGCAGCGCCCCATCAGGGGGCGACAATCAGCCCCAGCATTTT. Drawing the rest from reference TRBV7-9 and TRBJ1-5, the complete variable domain is DTGVSQNPRHKITKRGQNVTFRCDPISEHNRLYWYRQTLGQGPEFLTYFQNEAQLEKSRLLSDRFSAERPKGSFSTLEIQRTEQGDSAMYLCASSAPSGGDNQPQHFGDGTRLSIL.

The chain has TRBV11-2 and TRBJ2-1, with D possibly being TRBD1 (6 bases). The CDR3 has 17 residues. V was trimmed by 1 base and J by 2 bases, leaving 15 bases between them. CDR1 is SGHAT, CDR2 FQNNGV, per germline. CDR3 DNA sequence: TGTGCCAGCAGCTTAGGTTCTGCTCGACAGGCCTACAATGAGCAGTTCTTC. Translated: CASSLGSARQAYNEQFF.

The chain recombines TRBV2 with TRBJ2-3, with 7 bases lining up with TRBD2. The junction had 14 bases not matched to a gene; V was cut back by 6 bases and J by 5 bases. Germline V gene lookup returns CDR1 SNHLY and CDR2 FYNNEI. The CDR3 loop spans 16 amino acids. In nucleotides, the CDR3 is TGTGCCAGCAGGGCAGCCCTCGGACTAGTAGGAGATACGCAGTATTTT. This encodes CASRAALGLVGDTQYF.

This clone has only one observation. This chain links TRBV2 with TRBJ2-3; possible D gene TRBD1, 5 bases. The CDR3 runs 13 residues. Germline V gene data show CDR1 as SNHLY and CDR2 as FYNNEI. V lost 5 bases and J 5 bases, leaving 11 bases between the germline ends. As DNA, the CDR3 is TGTGCCAGCAGTATGGGGCGAGGAGATACGCAGTATTTT. Protein: CASSMGRGDTQYF.

This clone was found once. The rearrangement joins TRBV19 to TRBJ1-4, with a weak D call TRBD1 (6 bases). The CDR3 extends over 14 amino acids. V was cut by 5 bases and J by 3 bases, with 10 bases left in between. Germline CDR1 and CDR2: LNHDA and SQIVND (reference sequence). The CDR3, as DNA: TGTGCCAGTAGTCCAGGGGTAGCTAATGAAAAACTGTTTTTT. The encoded protein is CASSPGVANEKLFF.

This clone was detected only once. This sequence joins TRBV7-2 and TRBJ2-1; D may be TRBD1 (6 bases). CDR3 length: 14 amino acids. V was shortened by 2 bases and J by 6 bases, with 11 bases between the two germline ends. The germline V gene has CDR1 SGHTA and CDR2 FQGNSA. The CDR3 region is CASSLQIGGNEQFF. DNA of the CDR3: TGTGCCAGCAGCTTACAAATAGGGGGCAATGAGCAGTTCTTC.

The V and J genes are TRBV6-5 and TRBJ1-2; 8 bases match TRBD1. The J segment lost 8 bases and the V segment lost 7 bases, leaving 9 bases of the junction unmatched. CDR3 size: 13 residues. Germline V gives CDR1 MNHEY, CDR2 SVGAGI. The chain's CDR3 is CASTPTGVRGYTF. The CDR3 bases are TGTGCCAGCACCCCGACAGGGGTGAGGGGCTACACCTTC.

The chain couples TRBV11-2 to TRBJ1-2; the D gene is possibly TRBD1 (6 bases). Per germline, CDR1 SGHAT and CDR2 FQNNGV. The CDR3 is 14 amino acids. Trimming removed 2 bases at V and 6 bases at J, with 13 bases between. Here the CDR3 DNA reads TGTGCCAGCAGCTTATTACAGGGTAGGGATGGCTACACCTTC. This codes for CASSLLQGRDGYTF.

V gene TRBV30 combines with J gene TRBJ2-3; TRBD2 agrees at 9 bases. This CDR3 region has 15 residues. V lost 2 bases, J lost 7 bases, and 10 bases stayed unmatched. Germline V gene data show CDR1 as GTSNPN and CDR2 as SVGIG (reference sequence). The CDR3 region is CAWSLPTSGSHTQYF. The CDR3 DNA reads as TGTGCCTGGAGTCTTCCGACTAGCGGATCACATACGCAGTATTTT.

Within the sample, this clone is medium-sized (0.01 to 0.1%). This chain uses TRBV9 with TRBJ2-1; 8 bases are a match to TRBD2. CDR3 length: 17 amino acids. The ends lost 3 bases at V and 5 bases at J; junction bases unmatched: 13. The germline gives CDR1 SGDLS, CDR2 YYNGEE. The CDR3 nucleotides read TGTGCCAGCAGCGGTCCCTTTAGCGGGGAGGGGAACAATGAGCAGTTCTTC. Translated, it gives CASSGPFSGEGNNEQFF.

This chain uses TRBV28 with TRBJ2-1; the D is unclear. Trimming removed 3 bases from V and 9 bases from J, with 9 bases in between. This CDR3 has 12 amino acids. Germline CDR1 reads MDHEN; CDR2 reads SYDVKM. The CDR3 coding sequence is TGTGCCAGCAGTTTTCGCTACGGTGAGCAGTTCTTC. Its protein product is CASSFRYGEQFF. The whole variable domain, remainder taken from reference TRBV28 and TRBJ2-1, is DVKVTQSSRYLVKRTGEKVFLECVQDMDHENMFWYRQDPGLGLRLIYFSYDVKMKEKGDIPEGYSVSREKKERFSLILESASTNQTSMYLCASSFRYGEQFFGPGTRLTVL.

The chain joins TRBV5-4 to TRBJ2-2; D perhaps matches TRBD1 (6 bases). Per the germline V gene, CDR1 is SGHNT and CDR2 is YYREEE (reference sequence). Trimming stripped 4 bases from V and 1 base from J, with 8 bases between. The CDR3 covers 14 residues. The CDR3 region is CASSRTENTGELFF. CDR3 in DNA: TGTGCCAGCAGCAGGACAGAGAACACCGGGGAGCTGTTTTTT.

The chain recombines TRBV28 with TRBJ2-2; TRBD1 aligns across 7 bases. Trimming cost V 6 bases and J 1 base; bases outside gene matches: 5. CDR3 length: 15 amino acids. Germline V gene lookup returns CDR1 MDHEN and CDR2 SYDVKM. CDR3 residues: CASRDRDGNTGELFF. The CDR3 nucleotides read TGTGCCAGCAGAGACAGGGATGGGAACACCGGGGAGCTGTTTTTT.

V and J are TRBV2 and TRBJ1-2; the D is unclear. The CDR3 is made up of 12 amino acids. Germline loops: CDR1 SNHLY, CDR2 FYNNEI. V dropped 8 bases and J dropped 4 bases, with 11 bases sitting between them. For the CDR3, the DNA is TGTGCCAGCGGAGAAAACGGCTATGGCTACACCTTC. Translation: CASGENGYGYTF.

This chain uses TRBV11-2 with TRBJ1-1; D remains ambiguous. V was shortened by 5 bases and J by 4 bases, with 11 bases between the two germline ends. In germline, CDR1 is SGHAT, CDR2 FQNNGV. The CDR3 consists of 13 residues. CDR3 nucleotides: TGTGCCAGCAGCCCAGGACTGTCCACTGAAGCTTTCTTT. Its translation is CASSPGLSTEAFF.

J is TRBJ2-1 and V is TRBV7-2, with a weak D call TRBD1 (5 bases). The germline V gene has CDR1 SGHTA and CDR2 FQGNSA. The germline V and J ends were trimmed by 6 bases and 5 bases, with 14 bases remaining between them. The CDR3 runs 14 residues. The DNA of the CDR3 is TGTGCCAGCAGTTGGCCGGCAGGGAACAATGAGCAGTTCTTC. The encoded protein is CASSWPAGNNEQFF. Complete variable domain (other parts from reference TRBV7-2 and TRBJ2-1): GAGVSQSPSNKVTEKGKDVELRCDPISGHTALYWYRQSLGQGLEFLIYFQGNSAPDKSGLPSDRFSAERTGGSVSTLTIQRTQQEDSAVYLCASSWPAGNNEQFFGPGTRLTVL.

This clone was seen just once. V is TRBV5-6 and J is TRBJ2-7, with D perhaps TRBD2 (5 bases). CDR3 size: 13 residues. Trimming shortened V by 3 bases and J by 3 bases, and 10 bases separated the two germline ends. Germline lookup yields CDR1 SGHDT and CDR2 YYEEEE. The CDR3: CASSWGRGYEQYF. CDR3 in DNA: TGTGCCAGCAGCTGGGGTCGGGGCTACGAGCAGTACTTC.

The gene calls are TRBV28 and TRBJ1-2; D remains unclear. Trimming shortened V by 7 bases and J by 7 bases, and 22 bases separated the two germline ends. This CDR3 is built from 15 residues. Germline V CDR1 and CDR2: MDHEN, SYDVKM. CDR3 nucleotides: TGTGCCAGCACCCTCAAGTGGGTAAACAGTCGTGGCTACACCTTC. As protein: CASTLKWVNSRGYTF.

The chain carries TRBV30 and TRBJ2-7, with TRBD2 matching over 8 bases. CDR3 length: 14 residues. The germline CDR1 and CDR2 sequences are GTSNPN and SVGIG (reference sequence). V was pared by 3 bases and J by 2 bases, with 6 bases of the junction left unmatched. The CDR3 sequence: CAWSQRENPYEQYF. The CDR3 nucleotides read TGTGCCTGGAGCCAGCGGGAGAACCCCTACGAGCAGTACTTC.

The chain combines TRBV3-1 (or the pseudogene TRBV3-2) with TRBJ1-1; no definite D call. The germline CDR1 and CDR2 sequences are LGHDT and YNNKEL (reference sequence). V gave up 0 bases and J gave up 1 base, with 6 bases separating them. The CDR3 is 14 residues long. CDR3 protein: CASSQDGRNTEAFF. As DNA, the CDR3 is TGTGCCAGCAGCCAAGATGGGCGGAACACTGAAGCTTTCTTT.